This TCR beta chain was sequenced in a study of blood T cell repertoires in COVID-19. Generated by immunoSEQ multiplex PCR, the TCRdb table keeps only in-frame clones and is missing some. The top ten clones hold around 3.5% of a sample with over 150,000 clones, about 88% of them seen once. Between the trimmed V and J ends, which lost 2 bases and 6 bases, there was a span of 23 bases. The CDR3 spans 18 residues. The V gene's germline CDR1 is MNHEY and CDR2 SMNVEV (reference sequence). V gene TRBV27 combines with J gene TRBJ2-1; possibly TRBD2 for D (7 bases). The receptor was isolated from a woman aged 30 to 39 who had recovered from COVID-19. The sample was PBMCs or T cells enriched from blood (not recorded which). The CDR3 spells CASSLPARRGWGANEQFF. CDR3 coding DNA: TGTGCCAGCAGTTTACCCGCCAGGCGGGGGTGGGGGGCCAATGAGCAGTTCTTC.